The sequence of this T cell receptor beta chain was determined in a study of blood T cell repertoires in COVID-19. The overall study: The samples span acute and convalescent COVID-19 from the United States, Italy and Spain. T cells, B-cell-depleted T cells, or PBMCs provided the cDNA or gDNA that served as material.

Per the authors' pipeline: Estimates of nucleated cell counts were drawn from the amplification of reference gene primers. Repertoires were generated with immunoSEQ multiplex PCR, while TCRdb's copy carries only in-frame clones and drops some. That table supplies the V and J calls and clone size; D and trimming were determined from the DNA. The profile covers 200,000 to 300,000 clones, with approximately 89% appearing a single time and roughly 9.8% taken by the ten largest. Germline V gene data show CDR1 as SQVTM and CDR2 as ANQGSEA. Trimming cost V 7 bases and J 4 bases; bases outside gene matches: 3. CDR3 size: 12 residues.

This receptor was obtained from a man in his forties who had recovered from COVID-19. The chain carries TRBV29-1 and TRBJ2-2; TRBD1 agrees at 7 bases. Sample: peripheral blood. The CDR3 loop is CSGAGGTGELFF. DNA for the CDR3: TGCAGCGGGGCAGGGGGCACCGGGGAGCTGTTTTTT.